The 26 T cell receptor beta chains below come from one sample, sequenced in a study of blood T cells in healthy people across ages (dated by TCRdb to about 2015). The library relied on 5' RACE. The sequencer listed for this sample is Illumina HiSeq 2500. A second PCR of 7 to 11 cycles was performed with a sample-barcoded 5' primer and a J-beta primer mix. TCRdb trimmed the raw reads at Q25, called clones with MiXCR and kept productive beta chains. Entries that share a CDR3 protein sequence are merged under the most common genes and DNA. This sample is represented by 1,300,000 or so distinct CDR3 sequences; around 55% of them were singletons. The ten most abundant clones make up under 8.5% of the sample. The sample comprised blood. These receptors came from a man aged 18 to 35 in good health.

The chain has TRBV14 and TRBJ2-6; no clear D. CDR1 and CDR2 (germline): SGHDN, FVKESK. Trimming left V 6 bases short and J 0 bases short, with 12 bases between. This CDR3 is built from 16 residues. CDR3 sequence reads: CASSNYSFSGANVLTF. CDR3 nucleotides: TGTGCCAGCAGTAATTACAGCTTCTCTGGGGCCAACGTCCTGACTTTC.

CDR3 DNA: TGCAGCGTCCGGGGGGAGGAAACCTACGAGCAGTACTTC. Translation gives CSVRGEETYEQYF. This chain links TRBV29-1 with TRBJ2-7; 7 positions match TRBD2. CDR1 is SQVTM and CDR2 is ANQGSEA in the germline V gene. V trimming: 6 bases; J trimming: 2 bases; junction bases outside the gene matches: 7. This CDR3 has 13 amino acids.

This CDR3 is CASSRGLPNTGELFF. CDR3 in DNA: TGCGCCAGCAGCCGTGGACTCCCGAACACCGGGGAGCTGTTTTTT. This chain uses TRBV4-3 with TRBJ2-2, with D possibly TRBD2 on 5 matching bases. The CDR3 loop spans 15 amino acids. V was clipped by 4 bases and J by 0 bases, with 9 bases between them. Germline V CDR1 and CDR2: LGHNA, YSLEER.

The chain uses TRBV10-3 and TRBJ2-7, with TRBD2 matching 7 bases. J was trimmed by 6 bases and V by 1 base; bases with no gene match: 15. This CDR3 is built from 17 residues. Germline CDR1 ENHRY, CDR2 SYGVKD. CDR3: CAISELGGSEFLTEQYF. CDR3 bases: TGTGCCATCAGTGAGTTGGGGGGGTCTGAATTCCTTACCGAGCAGTACTTC.

The chain links TRBV4-1 to TRBJ2-7, with 7 bases fitting TRBD1. V lost 2 bases to trimming and J lost 1 base; unmatched junction nucleotides: 5. CDR1 and CDR2 from the germline V gene are MGHRA and YSYEKL. This CDR3 spans 15 amino acids. The CDR3 region has the DNA TGCGCCAGCAGCCAACTCCGGGACAGTTCCTACGAGCAGTACTTC. Its translation is CASSQLRDSSYEQYF.

With regard to this clonotype: A much bigger clone sits one base away, suggesting this may be a read error. The chain joins TRBV12-3 or TRBV12-4 to TRBJ2-5; D uncertain. This CDR3 contains 12 residues. Trimming left V 6 bases short and J 3 bases short, with 8 bases between. The CDR3 bases are TGTGCCAGCAGGTTTGGGGAAGAGACCCAGTACTTC. This encodes CASRFGEETQYF.

The CDR3 loop reads CASILGQGKVDGYTF. The CDR3 DNA is TGTGCCAGCATCCTGGGACAGGGGAAAGTCGATGGCTACACCTTC. The chain employs TRBV28 and TRBJ1-2; 10 bases match TRBD1. The CDR3 length is 15 residues. Germline CDR1 reads MDHEN; CDR2 reads SYDVKM. Trimming removed 7 bases from V and 6 bases from J; junction bases left unmatched: 11.

The J gene is TRBJ2-7, the V gene TRBV20-1; a possible D gene is TRBD1 (6 bases). The germline V gene encodes CDR1 DFQATT and CDR2 SNEGSKA (reference sequence). V shed 3 bases and J shed 6 bases, with 12 bases lying between them. This CDR3 is built from 12 residues. The CDR3 DNA follows: TGCAGTGCTAGGCGTGGGGGCGGCGAGCAGTACTTC. This translates into CSARRGGGEQYF.

Ten or more counts support this clonotype. This chain uses TRBV5-1 with TRBJ2-3, with 7 positions matching TRBD1. CDR1 and CDR2 (germline): SGHRS, YFSETQ. V trimming: 0 bases; J trimming: 2 bases; junction bases outside the gene matches: 6. CDR3 length equals 16 residues. The CDR3, as DNA: TGCGCCAGCAGCTTGGTGACAGGGCGGCCCACAGATACGCAGTATTTT. Residues: CASSLVTGRPTDTQYF.

This clonotype turned up a few times. This rearrangement joins TRBV3-1 to TRBJ2-7; 9 nucleotides align to TRBD1. Germline CDR1 is LGHDT and CDR2 is YNNKEL (reference sequence). This CDR3 comprises 14 residues. V lost 7 bases, J lost 6 bases, and 10 bases stayed unmatched. The CDR3 sequence: CASTPGQGRREQYF. The CDR3 bases are TGTGCCAGCACCCCGGGACAGGGACGTCGCGAGCAGTACTTC.

The CDR3 reads CASSQWDRGSYEQYF. CDR3 DNA: TGCGCCAGCAGCCAATGGGACAGGGGTTCCTACGAGCAGTACTTC. The V and J genes are TRBV4-1 and TRBJ2-7; TRBD1 matches at 10 bases. This CDR3 comprises 15 residues. The germline CDR1 and CDR2 sequences are MGHRA and YSYEKL. The ends lost 2 bases at V and 1 base at J; junction bases unmatched: 2.

This clonotype was detected only a few times. The chain couples TRBV12-3 or TRBV12-4 to TRBJ2-1, with 7 bases aligning to TRBD1. Trimming at V came to 8 bases and at J to 9 bases, leaving 7 bases not matched to a gene. The CDR3 totals 12 residues. The DNA of the CDR3 is TGTGCCAGCTTCGGACAGGCTAGTGAGCAGTTCTTC. The encoded protein is CASFGQASEQFF.

This sequence joins TRBV4-1 and TRBJ2-5; TRBD2 matches 8 bases. The CDR3 is made up of 17 amino acids. Per germline, CDR1 MGHRA and CDR2 YSYEKL. V shed 0 bases, J shed 1 base, and the junction held 7 bases outside the gene matches. The CDR3 protein is CASSQERAGGPQETQYF. The CDR3 DNA is TGCGCCAGCAGCCAAGAAAGGGCGGGAGGTCCCCAAGAGACCCAGTACTTC.

The chain has TRBV5-5 and TRBJ2-3, with D maybe TRBD1 (6 bases). The CDR3 contains 14 residues. The V end was cut by 4 bases, the J end by 1 base, with 10 bases between. Per the germline V gene, CDR1 is SGHKS and CDR2 is YYEKEE (reference sequence). CDR3 sequence reads: CASSRRQGTDTQYF. The DNA of the CDR3 is TGTGCCAGCAGCCGACGACAGGGCACAGATACGCAGTATTTT.

This clonotype appeared a few times. This chain connects TRBV2 to TRBJ2-5; D remains ambiguous. The J call may be wrong; the DNA end is better matched by TRBJ2-7. This CDR3 has 12 amino acids. Germline-derived CDR1 and CDR2 are SNHLY and FYNNEI. The CDR3 is CASSASSREQYF. Here the CDR3 DNA reads TGTGCCAGCAGTGCGTCCTCTCGCGAGCAGTACTTC.

This rearrangement joins TRBV20-1 to TRBJ2-7; D unclear. This CDR3 comprises 10 residues. Germline V gene data show CDR1 as DFQATT and CDR2 as SNEGSKA (reference sequence). Trimming took off 3 bases at V and 5 bases at J, with 5 bases between the two ends. CDR3 region: CSARGNEQYF. CDR3 nucleotides: TGCAGTGCTAGGGGCAACGAGCAGTACTTC.

CDR3 sequence: CASIFEEAGTTYEQYF. CDR3 in DNA: TGTGCCAGCATCTTTGAGGAAGCAGGCACCACCTACGAGCAGTACTTC. J is TRBJ2-7 and V is TRBV21-1. TRBV21-1 is designated a pseudogene. CDR3 size: 16 residues.

The V call is TRBV4-3, the J call TRBJ2-7; possibly TRBD2 for D (6 bases). Per germline, CDR1 LGHNA and CDR2 YSLEER. The ends were cut back, 1 base at V and 5 bases at J, with 12 bases in the middle. This CDR3 spans 14 amino acids. CDR3 loop: CASSQGRTTNEQYF. Written as DNA, the CDR3 is TGCGCCAGCAGCCAAGGGAGGACTACTAACGAGCAGTACTTC.

The chain uses TRBV12-3 or TRBV12-4 and TRBJ2-3; D remains unclear. CDR3 length: 16 residues. Trimming pared 5 bases from V and 0 bases from J, leaving 15 bases between. CDR3 loop: CASSGSARMSTDTQYF. The CDR3 DNA reads TGTGCCAGCAGTGGGTCAGCCAGAATGAGCACAGATACGCAGTATTTT.

The CDR3 DNA reads as TGCGCCAGCAGCCAAGATTTCATCTACGAGCAGTACTTC. Translation gives CASSQDFIYEQYF. The chain joins TRBV4-1 to TRBJ2-4; D uncertain. The DNA matches TRBJ2-7 better at its end, which makes the J call doubtful. Per the germline V gene, CDR1 is MGHRA and CDR2 is YSYEKL. This CDR3 has 13 amino acids.

J is TRBJ2-5 and V is TRBV4-3; TRBD1 matches at 7 bases. This CDR3 contains 15 residues. Germline values: CDR1 LGHNA, CDR2 YSLEER. J was trimmed by 11 bases and V by 4 bases; bases with no gene match: 16. CDR3 nucleotides: TGCGCCAGCAGCCCCCGGGACAGCCCACTACAGGAGCAGTACTTC. This gives the protein CASSPRDSPLQEQYF.

This clonotype was counted between two and nine times. The genes are TRBV6-5 and TRBJ2-7, with D possibly matching TRBD2 (5 bases). CDR1 is MNHEY, CDR2 SVGAGI, per germline. The CDR3 covers 14 residues. V was shortened by 4 bases and J by 2 bases, with 12 bases between the two germline ends. Written as DNA, the CDR3 is TGTGCCAGCAGTTCACTGGGGAGTCCCTACGAGCAGTACTTC. Its protein product is CASSSLGSPYEQYF.

The chain recombines TRBV7-2 with TRBJ2-7; 12 bases are shared with TRBD1. The CDR3 has 16 residues. The germline CDR1 and CDR2 sequences are SGHTA and FQGNSA. Trimming cost V 5 bases and J 1 base; bases outside gene matches: 6. CDR3 in DNA: TGTGCCAGCAGCAATAGGGGACAGGGGGCTTCCTACGAGCAGTACTTC. It yields the protein CASSNRGQGASYEQYF.

In nucleotides, the CDR3 is TGTGCCAGCAGCGAGGCTGGCGGGAGGGCCAATGAGCAGTTCTTC. It specifies CASSEAGGRANEQFF. The rearrangement links TRBV2 to TRBJ2-1; 9 bases are a match to TRBD2. V dropped 6 bases and J dropped 6; count of bases not matched to a gene: 9. The CDR3 runs 15 residues. The germline V gene has CDR1 SNHLY and CDR2 FYNNEI.

This clonotype was counted only a few times. The rearrangement joins TRBV7-2 to TRBJ1-2; TRBD1 is a possible D gene (5 bases). The CDR3 totals 14 residues. Trimming removed 5 bases from V and 6 bases from J, with 16 bases in between. Germline values: CDR1 SGHTA, CDR2 FQGNSA. CDR3 residues: CASSPRTLSHGYTF. CDR3 nucleotide sequence: TGTGCCAGCAGCCCTCGGACACTTTCCCATGGCTACACCTTC.

This chain connects TRBV6-2 or TRBV6-3 to TRBJ1-6, with a weak D call TRBD1 (5 bases). This CDR3 has 15 residues. The germline V gene encodes CDR1 MNHEY and CDR2 SVGEGT. With 2 bases removed from V and 7 bases from J, the gap between germline ends came to 12 bases. CDR3 protein: CASSYPRDPNSPLHF. The CDR3 region has the DNA TGTGCCAGCAGTTACCCTCGGGACCCAAATTCACCCCTCCACTTT.